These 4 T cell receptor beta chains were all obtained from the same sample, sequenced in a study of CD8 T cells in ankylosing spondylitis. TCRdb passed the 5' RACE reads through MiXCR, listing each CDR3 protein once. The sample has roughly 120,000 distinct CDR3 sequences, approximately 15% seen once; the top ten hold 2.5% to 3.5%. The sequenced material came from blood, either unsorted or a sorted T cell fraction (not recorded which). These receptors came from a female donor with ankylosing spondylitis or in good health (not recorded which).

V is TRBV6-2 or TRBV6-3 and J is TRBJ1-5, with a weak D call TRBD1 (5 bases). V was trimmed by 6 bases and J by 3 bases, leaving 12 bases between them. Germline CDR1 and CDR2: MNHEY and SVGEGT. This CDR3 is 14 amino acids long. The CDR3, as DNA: TGTGCCAGCAGCCGGGCAGGGTTCAATCAGCCCCAGCATTTT. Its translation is CASSRAGFNQPQHF.

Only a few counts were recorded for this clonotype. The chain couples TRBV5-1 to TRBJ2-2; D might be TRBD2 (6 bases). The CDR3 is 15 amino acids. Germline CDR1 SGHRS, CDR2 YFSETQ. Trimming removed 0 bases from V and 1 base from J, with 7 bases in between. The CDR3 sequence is CASSLDGGNTGELFF. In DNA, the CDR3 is TGCGCCAGCAGCTTGGACGGGGGGAACACCGGGGAGCTGTTTTTT.

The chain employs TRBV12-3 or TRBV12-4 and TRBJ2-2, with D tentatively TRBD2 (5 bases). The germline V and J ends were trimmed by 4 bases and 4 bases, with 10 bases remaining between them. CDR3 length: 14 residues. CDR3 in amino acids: CASSYAGFTGELFF. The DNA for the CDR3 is TGTGCCAGCAGTTATGCGGGTTTCACCGGGGAGCTGTTTTTT.

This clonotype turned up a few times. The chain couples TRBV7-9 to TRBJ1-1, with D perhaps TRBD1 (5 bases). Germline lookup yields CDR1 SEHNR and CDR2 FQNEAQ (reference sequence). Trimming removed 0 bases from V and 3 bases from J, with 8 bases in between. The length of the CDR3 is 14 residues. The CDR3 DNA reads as TGTGCCAGCAGCTTAGCGGGGGTGGACACTGAAGCTTTCTTT. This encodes CASSLAGVDTEAFF.